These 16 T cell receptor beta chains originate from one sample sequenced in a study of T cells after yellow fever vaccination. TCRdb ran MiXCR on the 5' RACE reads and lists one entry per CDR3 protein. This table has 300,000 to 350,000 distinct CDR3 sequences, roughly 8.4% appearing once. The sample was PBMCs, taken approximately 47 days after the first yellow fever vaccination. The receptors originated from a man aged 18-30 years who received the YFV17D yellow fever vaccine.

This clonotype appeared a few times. The CDR3 sequence is CASTPIGYEQYF. The CDR3 bases are TGTGCCAGCACCCCTATCGGGTACGAGCAGTACTTC. The chain carries TRBV7-9 and TRBJ2-7, with D hard to call. The germline gives CDR1 SEHNR, CDR2 FQNEAQ (reference sequence). The CDR3 runs 12 residues. Trimming pared 7 bases from V and 4 bases from J, leaving 11 bases between.

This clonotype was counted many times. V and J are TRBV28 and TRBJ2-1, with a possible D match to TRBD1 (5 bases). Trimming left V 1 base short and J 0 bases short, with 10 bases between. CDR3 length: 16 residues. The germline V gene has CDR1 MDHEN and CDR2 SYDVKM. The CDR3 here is CASSLSGRSSYNEQFF. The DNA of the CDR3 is TGTGCCAGCAGTTTATCAGGGCGGAGCTCCTACAATGAGCAGTTCTTC.

The CDR3, as DNA: TGTGCCAGCAGCTTATATCTGGGTGAAGCTTTCTTT. Amino acid sequence: CASSLYLGEAFF. The V and J genes are TRBV7-2 and TRBJ1-1, with D unresolved. The CDR3 consists of 12 residues. CDR1 and CDR2 from the germline V gene are SGHTA and FQGNSA. Trimming removed 2 bases from V and 7 bases from J, with 8 bases in between.

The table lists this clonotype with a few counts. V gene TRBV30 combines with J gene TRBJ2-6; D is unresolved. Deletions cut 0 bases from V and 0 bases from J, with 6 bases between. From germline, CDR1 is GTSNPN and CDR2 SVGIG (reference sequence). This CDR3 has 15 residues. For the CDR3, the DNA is TGTGCCTGGAGTGTCGGTCCCTCTGGGGCCAACGTCCTGACTTTC. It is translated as CAWSVGPSGANVLTF.

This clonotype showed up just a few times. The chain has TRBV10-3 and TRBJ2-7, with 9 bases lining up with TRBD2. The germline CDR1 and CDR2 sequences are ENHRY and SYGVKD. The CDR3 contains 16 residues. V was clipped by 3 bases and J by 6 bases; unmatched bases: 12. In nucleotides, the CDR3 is TGTGCCATCAGTGAAGGGCTAGCGGGACCACTAGGCGAGCAGTACTTC. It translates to CAISEGLAGPLGEQYF.

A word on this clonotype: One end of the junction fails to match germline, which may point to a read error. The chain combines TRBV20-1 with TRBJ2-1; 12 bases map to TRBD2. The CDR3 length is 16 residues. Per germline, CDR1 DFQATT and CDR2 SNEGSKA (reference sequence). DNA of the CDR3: TGCTGTGCTAGAGATTTAACGCGACTAGCGGGGGCTGAGCAGTTCTTC. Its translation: CCARDLTRLAGAEQFF.

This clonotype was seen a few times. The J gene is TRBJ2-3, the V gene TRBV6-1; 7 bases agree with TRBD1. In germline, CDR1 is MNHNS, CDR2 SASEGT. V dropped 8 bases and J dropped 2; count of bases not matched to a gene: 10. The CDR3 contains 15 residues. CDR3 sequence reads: CASPRGLATTDTQYF. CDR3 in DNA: TGTGCCAGCCCTAGGGGGCTAGCAACCACAGATACGCAGTATTTT.

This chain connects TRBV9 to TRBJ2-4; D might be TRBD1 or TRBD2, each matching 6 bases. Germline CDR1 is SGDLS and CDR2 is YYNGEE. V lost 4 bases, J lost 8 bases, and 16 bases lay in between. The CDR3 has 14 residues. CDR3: CASSTGDTGYIQYF. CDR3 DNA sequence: TGTGCCAGCAGCACGGGGGACACGGGGTACATTCAGTACTTC.

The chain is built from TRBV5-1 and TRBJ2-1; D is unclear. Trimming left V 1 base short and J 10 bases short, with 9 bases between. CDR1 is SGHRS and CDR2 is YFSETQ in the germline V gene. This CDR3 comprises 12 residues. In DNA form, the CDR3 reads TGCGCCAGCAGCTTGAGGGAAGGCGAGCAGTTCTTC. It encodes CASSLREGEQFF. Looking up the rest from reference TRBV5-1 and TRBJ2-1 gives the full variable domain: KAGVTQTPRYLIKTRGQQVTLSCSPISGHRSVSWYQQTPGQGLQFLFEYFSETQRNKGNFPGRFSGRQFSNSRSEMNVSTLELGDSALYLCASSLREGEQFFGPGTRLTVL.

In DNA form, the CDR3 reads TGCAGTGCTAGAGAGGTATTCCCAGGGTATGAGCAGTTCTTC. This translates into CSAREVFPGYEQFF. The chain has TRBV20-1 and TRBJ2-1, with D possibly being TRBD1 (5 bases). Germline assignment: CDR1 DFQATT and CDR2 SNEGSKA (reference sequence). V was pared by 0 bases and J by 8 bases, with 14 bases between. This CDR3 comprises 14 residues.

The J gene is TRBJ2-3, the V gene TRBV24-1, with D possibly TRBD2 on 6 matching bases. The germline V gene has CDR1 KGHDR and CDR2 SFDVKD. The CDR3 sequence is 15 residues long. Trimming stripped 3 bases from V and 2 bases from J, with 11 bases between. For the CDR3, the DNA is TGTGCCACCAGTGATCGCCGGGACTCCACAGATACGCAGTATTTT. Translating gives CATSDRRDSTDTQYF.

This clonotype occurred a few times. The CDR3 region is CASSVEQYNEQFF. The CDR3 nucleotides are TGTGCCAGCAGCGTTGAGCAATACAATGAGCAGTTCTTC. The chain has TRBV9 and TRBJ2-1; D not resolved. Germline assignment: CDR1 SGDLS and CDR2 YYNGEE. The CDR3 covers 13 residues. V lost 2 bases and J lost 4, with 7 bases in between.

In DNA, the CDR3 is TGTGCCAGCAGCTACACAGGGGGCCTCTACAATGAGCAGTTCTTC. It is translated as CASSYTGGLYNEQFF. The chain links TRBV12-3 or TRBV12-4 to TRBJ2-1; TRBD1 aligns across 9 bases. This CDR3 region has 15 residues. V was pared by 6 bases and J by 3 bases, with 6 bases of the junction left unmatched.

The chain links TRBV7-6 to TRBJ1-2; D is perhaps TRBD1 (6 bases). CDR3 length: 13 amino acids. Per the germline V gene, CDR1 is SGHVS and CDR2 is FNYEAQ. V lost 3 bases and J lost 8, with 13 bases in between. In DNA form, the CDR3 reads TGTGCCAGCAGCTTTGGGGGCCCGCTGGGCTACACCTTC. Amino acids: CASSFGGPLGYTF.

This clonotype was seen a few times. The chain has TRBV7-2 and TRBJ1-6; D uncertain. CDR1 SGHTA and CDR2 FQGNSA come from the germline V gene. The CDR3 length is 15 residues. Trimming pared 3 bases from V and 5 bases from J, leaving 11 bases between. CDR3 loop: CASSLLGWDNSPLHF. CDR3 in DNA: TGTGCCAGCAGCTTGCTAGGGTGGGATAATTCACCCCTCCACTTT.

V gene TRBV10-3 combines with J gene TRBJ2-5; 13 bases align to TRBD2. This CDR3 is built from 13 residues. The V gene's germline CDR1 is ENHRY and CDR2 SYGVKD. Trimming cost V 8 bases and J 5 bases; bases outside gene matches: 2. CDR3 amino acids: CAISTSGGETQYF. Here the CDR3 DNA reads TGTGCCATCTCGACTAGCGGGGGGGAGACCCAGTACTTC.